A single sample gave rise to the 19 T cell receptor beta chains below, sequenced in a study of early T cells in non-severe SARS-CoV-2 infection. TCRdb independently ran MiXCR on the 5' RACE reads; one entry per CDR3 protein. Of about 100,000 distinct CDR3 sequences listed, about 12% are singletons. The sample was whole blood. Source of these receptors: an adult who was a healthcare worker with PCR-confirmed SARS-CoV-2 infection or an uninfected control (not recorded which).

The chain has TRBV3-1 and TRBJ2-7; D remains ambiguous. This CDR3 is built from 14 residues. The germline gives CDR1 LGHDT, CDR2 YNNKEL (reference sequence). The germline V and J ends were trimmed by 1 base and 1 base, with 8 bases remaining between them. Written as DNA, the CDR3 is TGTGCCAGCAGCCAAGGTGCAGTTTCCTACGAGCAGTACTTC. Translation gives CASSQGAVSYEQYF.

This clonotype has a count of ten or more. The CDR3 reads CSVTGTGVYEQYF. In DNA, the CDR3 is TGCAGCGTGACGGGGACAGGTGTTTACGAGCAGTACTTC. The genes are TRBV29-1 and TRBJ2-7, with TRBD1 matching over 8 bases. The CDR3 spans 13 residues. The junction had 8 bases not matched to a gene; V was cut back by 6 bases and J by 4 bases. The germline V gene has CDR1 SQVTM and CDR2 ANQGSEA.

The chain has TRBV6-6 and TRBJ1-1, with unresolved D. This CDR3 comprises 12 residues. Germline V gene data show CDR1 as MNHNY and CDR2 as SVGAGI (reference sequence). Trimming cost V 8 bases and J 2 bases, with 9 bases left between them. CDR3 coding DNA: TGTGCCAGCCTCCTTGGCAACACTGAAGCTTTCTTT. The encoded protein is CASLLGNTEAFF.

The rearrangement uses TRBV2 and TRBJ2-7; 8 bases are shared with TRBD1. CDR1 and CDR2 (germline): SNHLY, FYNNEI. The CDR3 contains 14 residues. V lost 6 bases to trimming and J lost 3 bases; unmatched junction nucleotides: 7. CDR3 residues: CASRSRDRNYEQYF. CDR3 in DNA: TGTGCCAGCAGGAGCCGGGACAGGAACTACGAGCAGTACTTC.

This clonotype was found a few times. Here the CDR3 DNA reads TGCAGTGCCCCAGAGGGATTGTGGAGCACAGATACGCAGTATTTT. It is translated as CSAPEGLWSTDTQYF. This chain connects TRBV20-1 to TRBJ2-3, with D possibly matching TRBD2 (5 bases). Germline loops: CDR1 DFQATT, CDR2 SNEGSKA (reference sequence). This CDR3 is built from 15 residues. The ends were cut back, 6 bases at V and 0 bases at J, with 16 bases in the middle.

The table lists this clonotype with many counts. This sequence joins TRBV12-3 or TRBV12-4 and TRBJ1-6; 10 bases match TRBD1. Trimming at V came to 6 bases and at J to 9 bases, leaving 5 bases not matched to a gene. The CDR3 is made up of 14 amino acids. CDR3 sequence (DNA): TGTGCCAGCAGCCTGGGACAGGGGAGTTCACCCCTCCACTTT. Encoded protein: CASSLGQGSSPLHF.

The chain has TRBV2 and TRBJ2-1; possible D gene TRBD1, 6 bases. V gave up 10 bases and J gave up 9 bases, with 22 bases separating them. CDR3 length: 14 amino acids. Germline V gene sequence: CDR1 SNHLY, CDR2 FYNNEI. The CDR3 reads CATSEEQRGTEQFF. The CDR3 bases are TGTGCCACCTCTGAGGAGCAGAGGGGGACTGAGCAGTTCTTC. The whole variable domain, remainder taken from reference TRBV2 and TRBJ2-1, is EPEVTQTPSHQVTQMGQEVILRCVPISNHLYFYWYRQILGQKVEFLVSFYNNEISEKSEIFDDQFSVERPDGSNFTLKIRSTKLEDSAMYFCATSEEQRGTEQFFGPGTRLTVL.

The table lists this clonotype with many counts. The rearrangement uses TRBV18 and TRBJ2-7; D gene unclear. Looked up from germline, CDR1 is KGHSH and CDR2 is LQKENI. V lost 0 bases to trimming and J lost 0 bases, with 15 bases between them. The CDR3 totals 17 residues. CDR3: CASSPPGVTQSSYEQYF. Here the CDR3 DNA reads TGTGCCAGCTCACCACCGGGCGTCACCCAATCCTCCTACGAGCAGTACTTC. Together with reference TRBV18 and TRBJ2-7, the CDR3 gives the full variable domain: NAGVMQNPRHLVRRRGQEARLRCSPMKGHSHVYWYRQLPEEGLKFMVYLQKENIIDESGMPKERFSAEFPKEGPSILRIQQVVRGDSAAYFCASSPPGVTQSSYEQYFGPGTRLTVT.

The table lists this clonotype with many counts. This chain joins TRBV6-5 and TRBJ1-1; D remains unclear. CDR1 is MNHEY, CDR2 SVGAGI, per germline. Trimming took off 7 bases at V and 4 bases at J, with 28 bases between the two ends. CDR3 size: 18 residues. This chain's CDR3 is CASTPLTLSRFGSTEAFF. DNA of the CDR3: TGTGCCAGCACCCCCCTGACGCTAAGTCGATTCGGGAGCACTGAAGCTTTCTTT.

A few counts support this clonotype. The rearrangement joins TRBV24-1 to TRBJ2-3, with 8 bases matching TRBD2. CDR3 length: 15 residues. Trimming removed 9 bases from V and 1 base from J; junction bases left unmatched: 8. Germline loops: CDR1 KGHDR, CDR2 SFDVKD. CDR3 region: CATSRAGGGTDTQYF. CDR3 sequence (DNA): TGTGCCACCTCTCGGGCGGGAGGAGGCACAGATACGCAGTATTTT.

This clonotype was observed a handful of times. The chain links TRBV6-5 to TRBJ2-3; TRBD2 matches at 8 bases. V trimming: 2 bases; J trimming: 2 bases; junction bases outside the gene matches: 3. This CDR3 has 15 residues. CDR1 and CDR2 (germline): MNHEY, SVGAGI. The CDR3 nucleotides read TGTGCCAGCAGTTACGGCGGGGGGAACACAGATACGCAGTATTTT. This codes for CASSYGGGNTDTQYF.

This clonotype was recorded many times. The chain combines TRBV9 with TRBJ1-2, with D uncertain. Germline-derived CDR1 and CDR2 are SGDLS and YYNGEE. V lost 0 bases and J 9 bases, leaving 12 bases between the germline ends. The CDR3 runs to 13 residues. In nucleotides, the CDR3 is TGTGCCAGCAGCGTAGATGGCTGGGATCGCTACACCTTC. Residues: CASSVDGWDRYTF.

This clonotype has ten or more counts. The chain uses TRBV11-2 and TRBJ2-7, with D unresolved. CDR1 and CDR2 (germline): SGHAT, FQNNGV. The CDR3 spans 12 residues. V dropped 1 base and J dropped 6 bases, with 7 bases sitting between them. The CDR3 spells CASSLVSGEQYF. The DNA of the CDR3 is TGTGCCAGCAGCTTAGTTTCAGGCGAGCAGTACTTC.

This clonotype was counted at least ten times. J is TRBJ2-1 and V is TRBV28; the match to TRBD1 covers 12 bases. Per germline, CDR1 MDHEN and CDR2 SYDVKM. V lost 4 bases to trimming and J lost 10 bases; unmatched junction nucleotides: 8. CDR3 length: 15 residues. The CDR3 DNA is TGTGCCAGCAGTTACCCGGGACAGGGGGCGAGGGAGCAGTTCTTC. This sequence encodes CASSYPGQGAREQFF.

The J gene is TRBJ1-6, the V gene TRBV5-6; D not certain. Germline V gives CDR1 SGHDT, CDR2 YYEEEE. V was cut by 0 bases and J by 2 bases, with 6 bases left in between. The CDR3 is made up of 15 amino acids. In nucleotides, the CDR3 is TGTGCCAGCAGCTTGGCCGGGACCTATAATTCACCCCTCCACTTT. It is translated as CASSLAGTYNSPLHF. Variable domain in full (rest from reference TRBV5-6 and TRBJ1-6): DAGVTQSPTHLIKTRGQQVTLRCSPKSGHDTVSWYQQALGQGPQFIFQYYEEEERQRGNFPDRFSGHQFPNYSSELNVNALLLGDSALYLCASSLAGTYNSPLHFGNGTRLTVT.

This clonotype was observed a handful of times. The chain combines TRBV6-1 with TRBJ2-1; D uncertain. V lost 7 bases, J lost 0 bases, and 10 bases lay in between. This CDR3 has 14 residues. Per germline, CDR1 MNHNS and CDR2 SASEGT. The CDR3 sequence is CASKGPYSYNEQFF. In nucleotides, the CDR3 is TGTGCCAGCAAGGGCCCATACTCCTACAATGAGCAGTTCTTC.

The chain uses TRBV20-1 and TRBJ2-1; 10 bases fit TRBD2. V shed 5 bases and J 9 bases; nucleotides not matched to a gene: 16. Germline V CDR1 and CDR2: DFQATT, SNEGSKA (reference sequence). This CDR3 has 16 amino acids. This chain's CDR3 is CSASRGASGRDGEQFF. The CDR3 DNA is TGCAGTGCTTCCCGCGGGGCCAGCGGGAGGGATGGTGAGCAGTTCTTC.

V usage is TRBV11-3 and J usage is TRBJ2-1, with 9 bases lining up with TRBD2. The CDR3 has 15 residues. Germline loops: CDR1 SGHNT, CDR2 YENEEA. V lost 5 bases and J lost 9; bases outside the gene matches: 11. CDR3 sequence reads: CASSLGAGGLGEQFF. CDR3 coding DNA: TGTGCCAGCAGCCTGGGAGCGGGGGGCCTGGGTGAGCAGTTCTTC.

The sample holds a few counts of this clonotype. V gene TRBV12-3 or TRBV12-4 combines with J gene TRBJ2-1; 7 bases agree with TRBD1. The V gene end was trimmed by 3 bases and the J gene end by 8 bases; junction bases not matched to a gene: 7. The CDR3 is 14 residues long. The CDR3 coding sequence is TGTGCCAGCAGTTTTGTAAACAGGGGATATGAGCAGTTCTTC. Its translation is CASSFVNRGYEQFF.